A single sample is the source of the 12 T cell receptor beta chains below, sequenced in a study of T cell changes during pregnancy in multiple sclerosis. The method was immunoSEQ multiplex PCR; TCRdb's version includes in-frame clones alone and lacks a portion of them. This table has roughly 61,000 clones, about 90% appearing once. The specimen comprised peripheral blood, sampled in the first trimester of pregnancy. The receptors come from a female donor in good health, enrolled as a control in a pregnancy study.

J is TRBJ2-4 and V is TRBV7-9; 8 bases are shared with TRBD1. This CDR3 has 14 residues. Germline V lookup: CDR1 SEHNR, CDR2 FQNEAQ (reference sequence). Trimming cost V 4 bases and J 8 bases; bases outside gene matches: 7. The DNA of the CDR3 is TGTGCCAGCAGCTGGACAGGGTCAGGGGACATTCAGTACTTC. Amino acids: CASSWTGSGDIQYF.

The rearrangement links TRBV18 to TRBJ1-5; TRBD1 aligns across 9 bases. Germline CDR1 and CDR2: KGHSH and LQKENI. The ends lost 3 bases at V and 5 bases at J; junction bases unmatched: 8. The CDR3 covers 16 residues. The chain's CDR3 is CASSPYVGQGDQPQHF. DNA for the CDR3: TGTGCCAGCTCACCGTATGTGGGACAGGGAGATCAGCCCCAGCATTTT.

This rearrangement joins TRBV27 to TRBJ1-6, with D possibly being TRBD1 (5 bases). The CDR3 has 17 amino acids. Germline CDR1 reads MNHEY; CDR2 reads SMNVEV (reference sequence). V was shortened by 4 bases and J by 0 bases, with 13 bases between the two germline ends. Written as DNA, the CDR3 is TGTGCCAGCAGTTCCCCTGGGGCTAGCTCCTATAATTCACCCCTCCACTTT. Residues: CASSSPGASSYNSPLHF.

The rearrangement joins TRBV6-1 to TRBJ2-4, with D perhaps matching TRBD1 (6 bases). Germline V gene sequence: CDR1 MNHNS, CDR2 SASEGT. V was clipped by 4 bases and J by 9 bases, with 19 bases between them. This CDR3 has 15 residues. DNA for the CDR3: TGTGCCAGCAGTGGGCCCGGGACAAGGAGTTCCATTCAGTACTTC. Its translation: CASSGPGTRSSIQYF.

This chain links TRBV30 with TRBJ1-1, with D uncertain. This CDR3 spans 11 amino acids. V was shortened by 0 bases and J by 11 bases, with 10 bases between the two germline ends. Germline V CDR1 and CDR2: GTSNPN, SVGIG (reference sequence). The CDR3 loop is CAWSVGMVAFF. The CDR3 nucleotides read TGTGCCTGGAGTGTCGGGATGGTGGCTTTCTTT.

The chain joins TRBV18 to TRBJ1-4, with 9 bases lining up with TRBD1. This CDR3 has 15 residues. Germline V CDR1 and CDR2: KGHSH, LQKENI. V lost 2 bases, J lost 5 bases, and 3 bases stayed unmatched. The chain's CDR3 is CASSPNRGPNEKLFF. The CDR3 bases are TGTGCCAGCTCACCAAACAGGGGGCCCAATGAAAAACTGTTTTTT.

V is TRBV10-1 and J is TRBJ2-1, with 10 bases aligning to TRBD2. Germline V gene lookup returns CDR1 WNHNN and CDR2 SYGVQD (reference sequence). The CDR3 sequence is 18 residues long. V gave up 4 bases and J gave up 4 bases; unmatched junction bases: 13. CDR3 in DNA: TGCGCCAGCAGTGGTGGTCTAGCGGGGGTAAGGGCATACAATGAGCAGTTCTTC. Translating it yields CASSGGLAGVRAYNEQFF.

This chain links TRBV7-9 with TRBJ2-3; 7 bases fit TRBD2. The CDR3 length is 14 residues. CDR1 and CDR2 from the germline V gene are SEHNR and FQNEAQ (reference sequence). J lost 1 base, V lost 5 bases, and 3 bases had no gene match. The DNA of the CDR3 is TGTGCCAGCAGCCCCGCGGGGGGCACAGATACGCAGTATTTT. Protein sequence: CASSPAGGTDTQYF.

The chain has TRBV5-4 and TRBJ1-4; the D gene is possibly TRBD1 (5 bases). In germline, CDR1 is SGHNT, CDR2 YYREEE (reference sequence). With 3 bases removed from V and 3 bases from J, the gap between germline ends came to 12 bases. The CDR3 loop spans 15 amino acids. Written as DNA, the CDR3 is TGTGCCAGCAGCTGGGAACAGGCGTCTAATGAAAAACTGTTTTTT. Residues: CASSWEQASNEKLFF.

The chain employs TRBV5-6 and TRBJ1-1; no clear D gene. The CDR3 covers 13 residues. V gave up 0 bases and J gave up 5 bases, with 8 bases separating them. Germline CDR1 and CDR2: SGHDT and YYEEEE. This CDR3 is CASSLVIETEAFF. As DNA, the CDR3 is TGTGCCAGCAGCTTGGTGATAGAGACTGAAGCTTTCTTT.

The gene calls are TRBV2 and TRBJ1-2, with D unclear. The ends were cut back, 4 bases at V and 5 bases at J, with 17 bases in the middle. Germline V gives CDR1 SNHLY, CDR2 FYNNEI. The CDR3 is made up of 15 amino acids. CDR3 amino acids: CASSVDGIAFYGYTF. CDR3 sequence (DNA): TGTGCCAGCAGTGTCGACGGGATTGCGTTTTATGGCTACACCTTC.

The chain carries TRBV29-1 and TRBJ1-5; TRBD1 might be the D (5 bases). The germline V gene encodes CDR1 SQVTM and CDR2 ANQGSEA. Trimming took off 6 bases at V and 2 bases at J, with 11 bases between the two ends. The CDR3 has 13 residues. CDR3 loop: CSVQDNRNQPQHF. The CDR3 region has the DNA TGCAGCGTCCAGGACAATCGCAATCAGCCCCAGCATTTT.